Reported below is one T cell receptor (beta chain). Its target is unknown. This sample stems from a study of cytomegalovirus exposure and HLA in healthy donors. Regarding the study as a whole: In all likelihood, a cluster of highly shared sequence variants was a sequencing artifact. Accurate predictions that matched the HLA-A and HLA-B alleles of most subjects were reportedly made from TCR beta sequences. The study recorded 160 or so TCR beta chains that were cytomegalovirus-associated.

Primers for the PCR totalled 60 Vbeta and 13 Jbeta. As handled by the study authors: In a later analysis, approximately 80 million unique TCR beta chains included roughly 11 million shared by two or more donors. The protocol was immunoSEQ multiplex PCR, while the TCRdb copy is restricted to in-frame clones and leaves out a portion. V, J and clone size reflect that table, while D and trimming were determined from the DNA. The sample holds 150,000 to 200,000 clones, 80% seen once. There are 14 residues in the CDR3. Germline trimming cut 6 bases from V and 3 bases from J; bases unmatched to any gene: 5. Germline V gene lookup returns CDR1 SGDLS and CDR2 YYNGEE.

The sample consisted of PBMCs. The chain has TRBV9 and TRBJ1-1; TRBD1 aligns across 10 bases. The sequence came from a girl aged 10 to 17 in good health and CMV-seropositive. The CDR3 DNA sequence: TGTGCCAGCAACCCTGGGACAGGGGACACTGAAGCTTTCTTT. Translating it yields CASNPGTGDTEAFF.